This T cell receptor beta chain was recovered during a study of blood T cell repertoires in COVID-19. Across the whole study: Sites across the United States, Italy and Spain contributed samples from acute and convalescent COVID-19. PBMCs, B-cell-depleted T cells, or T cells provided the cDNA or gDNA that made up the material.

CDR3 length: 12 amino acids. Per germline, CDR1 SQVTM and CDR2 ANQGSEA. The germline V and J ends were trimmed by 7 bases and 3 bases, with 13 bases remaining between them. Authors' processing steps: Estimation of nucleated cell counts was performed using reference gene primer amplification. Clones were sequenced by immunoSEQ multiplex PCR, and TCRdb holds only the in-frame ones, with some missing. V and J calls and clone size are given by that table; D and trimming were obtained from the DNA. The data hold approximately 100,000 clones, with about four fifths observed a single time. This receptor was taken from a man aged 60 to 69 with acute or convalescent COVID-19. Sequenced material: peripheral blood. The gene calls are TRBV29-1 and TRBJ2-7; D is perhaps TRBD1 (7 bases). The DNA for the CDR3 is TGCAGCGCCCGACAGGGAGGCTACGAGCAGTACTTC. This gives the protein CSARQGGYEQYF.